The 29 T cell receptor beta chains given below trace back to one sample, sequenced in a study of T cell responses to AZD1222 COVID-19 vaccine. TCRdb's table, derived via immunoSEQ multiplex PCR, lists solely in-frame clones and lacks some. Among 140,000 to 150,000 clones listed, 82% were seen once. The specimen was peripheral blood, collected on day 0 of MenACWY control vaccination. Receptors were obtained from an adult in good health.

This chain links TRBV11-2 with TRBJ1-6, with D uncertain. The V gene's germline CDR1 is SGHAT and CDR2 FQNNGV. The CDR3 totals 13 residues. Trimming left V 3 bases short and J 9 bases short, with 9 bases between. DNA for the CDR3: TGTGCCAGCAGCTTTGAATTAGGTTCACCCCTCCACTTT. Amino acids: CASSFELGSPLHF.

The chain has TRBV7-9 and TRBJ2-1; 12 nucleotides agree with TRBD2. Germline CDR1 is SEHNR and CDR2 is FQNEAQ (reference sequence). After removal of 0 bases from V and 9 bases from J, the junction contained 3 bases not matched to a gene. The CDR3 runs 15 residues. CDR3 in DNA: TGTGCCAGCAGCTTAGCGACTAGCGGGAGCGCTGAGCAGTTCTTC. It codes for CASSLATSGSAEQFF. Full variable domain (remainder filled in from reference TRBV7-9 and TRBJ2-1): DTGVSQNPRHKITKRGQNVTFRCDPISEHNRLYWYRQTLGQGPEFLTYFQNEAQLEKSRLLSDRFSAERPKGSFSTLEIQRTEQGDSAMYLCASSLATSGSAEQFFGPGTRLTVL.

Written as DNA, the CDR3 is TGTGCCAGCAGCTCGGACGGCTACACAGATACGCAGTATTTT. This sequence encodes CASSSDGYTDTQYF. The rearrangement links TRBV7-9 to TRBJ2-3; no firm D call. From germline, CDR1 is SEHNR and CDR2 FQNEAQ (reference sequence). This CDR3 region has 14 residues. The ends were cut back, 4 bases at V and 2 bases at J, with 10 bases in the middle.

The CDR3 here is CASSQPNEAFF. The DNA of the CDR3 is TGTGCCAGCAGCCAACCCAATGAAGCTTTCTTT. The V gene is TRBV4-2, the J gene TRBJ1-1; no definite D call. In germline, CDR1 is LGHNA, CDR2 YNFKEQ. Trimming cost V 2 bases and J 7 bases, with 5 bases left between them. This CDR3 has 11 amino acids.

This chain joins TRBV5-1 and TRBJ2-1; tentatively, D is TRBD1 or TRBD2 (5 bases each). CDR1 is SGHRS and CDR2 is YFSETQ in the germline V gene. The CDR3 has 15 amino acids. The V end was cut by 0 bases, the J end by 0 bases, with 7 bases between. The CDR3 region is CASSLGGGSYNEQFF. CDR3 sequence (DNA): TGCGCCAGCAGCTTGGGTGGGGGCTCCTACAATGAGCAGTTCTTC.

This clone was detected only once. V is TRBV19 and J is TRBJ1-3; possibly TRBD1 for D (5 bases). Trimming removed 4 bases at V and 0 bases at J, with 13 bases between. Germline-derived CDR1 and CDR2 are LNHDA and SQIVND (reference sequence). The CDR3 runs to 16 residues. In nucleotides, the CDR3 is TGTGCCAGTAGTAGGGGCGGACACAACTCTGGAAACACCATATATTTT. As protein: CASSRGGHNSGNTIYF.

The rearrangement uses TRBV14 and TRBJ1-1; D gene uncertain. There are 13 residues in the CDR3. Per germline, CDR1 SGHDN and CDR2 FVKESK. V lost 1 base and J lost 10, with 13 bases in between. CDR3 bases: TGTGCCAGCAGCCAAGCACCGTCCTCGGGAGCTTTCTTT. Protein sequence: CASSQAPSSGAFF.

V usage is TRBV6-2 or TRBV6-3 and J usage is TRBJ1-4; D gene unclear. The CDR3 is 17 residues long. The ends were cut back, 5 bases at V and 0 bases at J, with 16 bases in the middle. The germline V gene has CDR1 MNHEY and CDR2 SVGEGT. The CDR3 reads CASSPEGLLATNEKLFF. CDR3 bases: TGTGCCAGCAGTCCCGAAGGACTACTAGCAACTAATGAAAAACTGTTTTTT.

In its sample, this clone was seen a few times. V is TRBV4-1 and J is TRBJ2-1; D ambiguous. Germline V gene lookup returns CDR1 MGHRA and CDR2 YSYEKL. With 1 base removed from V and 2 bases from J, the gap between germline ends came to 12 bases. The CDR3 is 16 residues long. The CDR3 coding sequence is TGCGCCAGCAGCCAAGGGTTAAATCCCCCCTACAATGAGCAGTTCTTC. This sequence encodes CASSQGLNPPYNEQFF.

The J gene is TRBJ2-1, the V gene TRBV19; 8 positions agree with TRBD1. Trimming took 2 bases from V and 10 from J; bases not matched to a gene: 4. CDR3 length: 13 amino acids. Per the germline V gene, CDR1 is LNHDA and CDR2 is SQIVND (reference sequence). CDR3 region: CASSIQGAQEQFF. The CDR3 region has the DNA TGTGCCAGTAGTATACAGGGGGCACAGGAGCAGTTCTTC.

This chain links TRBV5-8 with TRBJ1-3; D not resolved. This CDR3 has 15 amino acids. Germline-derived CDR1 and CDR2 are SGHTS and YDEGEE. Trimming cost V 0 bases and J 0 bases, with 7 bases left between them. CDR3 sequence reads: CASSLAASSGNTIYF. The CDR3 coding sequence is TGTGCCAGCAGCTTGGCAGCGAGCTCTGGAAACACCATATATTTT.

This rearrangement joins TRBV28 to TRBJ2-2, with 10 bases identical to TRBD1. Germline assignment: CDR1 MDHEN and CDR2 SYDVKM. There are 15 residues in the CDR3. V gave up 3 bases and J gave up 6 bases; unmatched junction bases: 4. CDR3 sequence (DNA): TGTGCCAGCAGTTTCCTAGGGACAGGGGCCGGGGAGCTGTTTTTT. Amino acid sequence: CASSFLGTGAGELFF.

The chain carries TRBV18 and TRBJ2-3; 7 bases fit TRBD2. This CDR3 spans 14 amino acids. Trimming at V came to 4 bases and at J to 5 bases, leaving 6 bases not matched to a gene. CDR1 and CDR2 (germline): KGHSH, LQKENI. CDR3 loop: CASSRRTREDTQYF. The CDR3 DNA reads as TGTGCCAGCTCACGACGGACTAGGGAAGATACGCAGTATTTT.

CDR3 DNA sequence: TGTGCCAGCAGCCAAGCGGTGAACACTGAAGCTTTCTTT. Translated, it gives CASSQAVNTEAFF. V and J are TRBV3-1 (or the pseudogene TRBV3-2) and TRBJ1-1; D gene ambiguous. The CDR3 contains 13 residues. CDR1 and CDR2 from the germline V gene are LGHDT and YNNKEL (reference sequence). The V and J ends lost 1 base and 0 bases respectively, with 3 bases between them.

This sequence joins TRBV30 and TRBJ1-1; a possible D gene is TRBD1 (5 bases). Trimming cost V 0 bases and J 10 bases, with 12 bases left between them. The CDR3 runs to 12 residues. The germline V gene has CDR1 GTSNPN and CDR2 SVGIG (reference sequence). The CDR3 reads CAWSVLGGRAFF. The CDR3 DNA sequence: TGTGCCTGGAGTGTACTCGGGGGACGAGCTTTCTTT.

The chain couples TRBV12-5 to TRBJ1-6; tentatively, D is TRBD1 (5 bases). The CDR3 is 14 residues long. Germline V gene sequence: CDR1 LGHNT, CDR2 FRNRAP. Deletions cut 5 bases from V and 7 bases from J, with 12 bases between. In DNA form, the CDR3 reads TGTGCTAGTGGTCACCGACAGAGGAATTCACCCCTCCACTTT. Encoded protein: CASGHRQRNSPLHF.

This clone occurred a few times. The J gene is TRBJ1-6, the V gene TRBV1; the DNA was not compared with TRBD1, the D call given in the table. TRBV1 is classified as a pseudogene. The length of the CDR3 is 17 residues. The CDR3 is CTSSRQGAYSYNSPLHF. The CDR3 nucleotides read TGCACCAGCAGCCGACAGGGGGCCTACTCCTATAATTCACCCCTCCACTTT.

The chain uses TRBV19 and TRBJ1-2, with D unclear. This CDR3 is built from 13 residues. Germline loops: CDR1 LNHDA, CDR2 SQIVND (reference sequence). V was pared by 6 bases and J by 0 bases, with 8 bases between. The CDR3, as DNA: TGTGCCAGTAGCAAGGCTTCTAACTATGGCTACACCTTC. Translating it yields CASSKASNYGYTF.

This sequence joins TRBV10-3 and TRBJ2-7; 12 bases line up with TRBD2. This CDR3 is 15 amino acids long. V dropped 3 bases and J dropped 2; count of bases not matched to a gene: 2. Germline-derived CDR1 and CDR2 are ENHRY and SYGVKD. CDR3 region: CAISELAGGTYEQYF. Here the CDR3 DNA reads TGTGCCATCAGTGAACTAGCGGGGGGAACCTACGAGCAGTACTTC.

This rearrangement joins TRBV5-1 to TRBJ2-7, with 8 bases that match TRBD1. The CDR3 is made up of 13 amino acids. The V gene's germline CDR1 is SGHRS and CDR2 YFSETQ. V gave up 5 bases and J gave up 5 bases; unmatched junction bases: 6. CDR3 sequence reads: CASRGTGMNEQYF. CDR3 DNA: TGCGCCAGCAGAGGGACAGGAATGAACGAGCAGTACTTC.

This clone was seen more than once but under ten times. The chain recombines TRBV7-9 with TRBJ2-3; 8 nucleotides match TRBD2. CDR1 SEHNR and CDR2 FQNEAQ come from the germline V gene (reference sequence). V lost 2 bases, J lost 2 bases, and 6 bases stayed unmatched. CDR3 size: 16 residues. The chain's CDR3 is CASSLSAGVPTDTQYF. In DNA form, the CDR3 reads TGTGCCAGCAGCTTATCAGCGGGGGTCCCCACAGATACGCAGTATTTT. Combining the CDR3 with reference TRBV7-9 and TRBJ2-3 gives the whole variable domain DTGVSQNPRHKITKRGQNVTFRCDPISEHNRLYWYRQTLGQGPEFLTYFQNEAQLEKSRLLSDRFSAERPKGSFSTLEIQRTEQGDSAMYLCASSLSAGVPTDTQYFGPGTRLTVL.

This rearrangement joins TRBV1 to TRBJ2-5; the table's D gene call, TRBD2, was not cross checked with the DNA. TRBV1 is reported as a pseudogene. This CDR3 comprises 19 residues. The CDR3 reads CTSSQDGPRLAGGAETQYF. CDR3 nucleotides: TGCACCAGCAGCCAAGATGGCCCCCGACTAGCGGGGGGCGCGGAGACCCAGTACTTC.

The genes are TRBV3-1 (or the pseudogene TRBV3-2) and TRBJ1-2; 12 bases line up with TRBD1. Trimming removed 3 bases from V and 7 bases from J; junction bases left unmatched: 6. The CDR3 runs to 15 residues. Germline CDR1 reads LGHDT; CDR2 reads YNNKEL (reference sequence). CDR3 sequence (DNA): TGTGCCAGCAGCCATATGGGGACAGGGGGCAGTGGCTACACCTTC. Its protein is CASSHMGTGGSGYTF.

CDR3 in DNA: TGTGCCAGCAGACCGCAGGGCCAGCTTGAAGCTTTCTTT. Amino acids: CASRPQGQLEAFF. V is TRBV6-5 and J is TRBJ1-1; D is possibly TRBD1 (5 bases). This CDR3 region has 13 residues. The V gene lost 6 bases and the J gene lost 7 bases, with 15 bases spanning the gap. Germline loops: CDR1 MNHEY, CDR2 SVGAGI.

The chain combines TRBV7-8 with TRBJ2-1; D might be TRBD1 or TRBD2, each matching 5 bases. Trimming removed 5 bases from V and 12 bases from J, with 20 bases in between. Per the germline V gene, CDR1 is SGHVS and CDR2 is FQNEAQ. The CDR3 length is 14 residues. The CDR3 spells CASSPGTHNEGQFF. The CDR3, as DNA: TGTGCCAGCAGCCCCGGGACCCACAATGAAGGGCAGTTCTTC.

This clone was seen a handful of times. V and J are TRBV2 and TRBJ1-3; unclear D gene. V dropped 5 bases and J dropped 3 bases, with 11 bases sitting between them. This CDR3 is 14 amino acids long. In germline, CDR1 is SNHLY, CDR2 FYNNEI. CDR3 coding DNA: TGTGCCAGCAGTCGTGCCGCGCTTGGAAACACCATATATTTT. It specifies CASSRAALGNTIYF.

This clone has only a few counts. The J gene is TRBJ1-5, the V gene TRBV7-6; 7 bases align to TRBD1. Per germline, CDR1 SGHVS and CDR2 FNYEAQ. The CDR3 covers 15 residues. Trimming took 5 bases from V and 4 from J; bases not matched to a gene: 8. The CDR3 here is CASSPGQQGNQPQHF. CDR3 sequence (DNA): TGTGCCAGCAGCCCGGGACAGCAGGGGAATCAGCCCCAGCATTTT.

This clone was counted between two and nine times. The V and J genes are TRBV13 and TRBJ2-3; 9 bases line up with TRBD1. CDR1 and CDR2 (germline): PRHDT, FYEKMQ (reference sequence). V trimming: 4 bases; J trimming: 9 bases; junction bases outside the gene matches: 14. This CDR3 has 16 amino acids. CDR3: CASSSSDGTGRGTQYF. CDR3 coding DNA: TGTGCCAGCAGCTCGTCGGATGGGACAGGGAGGGGGACGCAGTATTTT.

The rearrangement uses TRBV6-5 and TRBJ1-1, with D perhaps TRBD1 (6 bases). CDR1 and CDR2 (germline): MNHEY, SVGAGI. The CDR3 consists of 13 residues. Trimming removed 8 bases at V and 0 bases at J, with 10 bases between. CDR3 coding DNA: TGTGCCAGCGGACAGAACATGAACACTGAAGCTTTCTTT. This encodes CASGQNMNTEAFF.